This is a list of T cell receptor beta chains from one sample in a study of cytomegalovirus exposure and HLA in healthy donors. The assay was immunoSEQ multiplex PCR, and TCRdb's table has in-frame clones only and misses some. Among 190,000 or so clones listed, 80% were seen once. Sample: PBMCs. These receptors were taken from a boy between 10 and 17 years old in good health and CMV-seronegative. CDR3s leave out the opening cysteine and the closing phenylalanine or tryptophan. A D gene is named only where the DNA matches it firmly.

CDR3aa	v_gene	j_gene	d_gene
ASTQSELNTEAF	TRBV6-5	TRBJ1-1	.
ASIGVEQY	TRBV2	TRBJ2-7	.
ASSYEGQSSYEQY	TRBV6-5	TRBJ2-7	TRBD1
SVEGTGVYSYT	TRBV29-1	TRBJ1-2	TRBD1
ASSLEGGRGLGNTIY	TRBV27	TRBJ1-3	TRBD1
ASGDRRNYEQY	TRBV6-5	TRBJ2-7	TRBD1
ASSVGAGGPDNEQF	TRBV9	TRBJ2-1	TRBD2
ASSVSSHNEQF	TRBV6-1	TRBJ2-1	.
ASSQRSGRTDTQY	TRBV7-2	TRBJ2-3	TRBD2
ASSYGAGGHGYT	TRBV6-5	TRBJ1-2	TRBD1
ASSQGQGAFDEAF	TRBV5-1	TRBJ1-1	TRBD1
ASTPGGRGDEQY	TRBV5-6	TRBJ2-7	.
ASSISFTEAF	TRBV19	TRBJ1-1	.
ASGTTGGNYGYT	TRBV7-8	TRBJ1-2	TRBD1
ASSPSLAGDTQY	TRBV13	TRBJ2-3	TRBD2
ASSIDRVRDTQY	TRBV19	TRBJ2-3	.
AWSKGGGNTEAF	TRBV30	TRBJ1-1	.
ASSAKWADSLHGYT	TRBV4-2	TRBJ1-2	.
ASSQERGRMTGAYEQY	TRBV4-1	TRBJ2-7	TRBD1
ASSLASGLWNEQF	TRBV7-2	TRBJ2-1	.
ASSHGRGDSNQPQH	TRBV23-1	TRBJ1-5	.
ASSFDTGTAYGYT	TRBV5-1	TRBJ1-2	TRBD1
ASSSGQGSYEQY	TRBV9	TRBJ2-7	TRBD1
ASSPGAGRGYEQF	TRBV11-2	TRBJ2-1	.
ASSFTGEQPQH	TRBV6-6	TRBJ1-5	TRBD1
ASNRTGIGNTIY	TRBV6-1	TRBJ1-3	TRBD1
ASSEGTAYGRPQH	TRBV2	TRBJ1-5	.
ASSYSSSPEIREQY	TRBV6-6	TRBJ2-7	.
ASTPGHGVEQY	TRBV6-5	TRBJ2-7	.
ASSLGPRDTRDIQY	TRBV5-1	TRBJ2-4	.
ASSPAGGPTDTQY	TRBV14	TRBJ2-3	TRBD2
AIGQPGSTDTQY	TRBV6-5	TRBJ2-3	.
ASSSQIQTGSPLH	TRBV7-8	TRBJ1-6	TRBD1
ASSSERLAGPNEQF	TRBV7-3	TRBJ2-1	TRBD2
ASSPGQGATDTQY	TRBV5-5	TRBJ2-3	TRBD1
ASSSSGRNTGELF	TRBV25-1	TRBJ2-2	TRBD2
ASSTGGTGGYT	TRBV9	TRBJ1-2	.
ASRGTGVSYEQY	TRBV27	.	TRBD1
ASSQDLGTAWYEQY	TRBV4-1	TRBJ2-7	TRBD1
ASSRQLWGHRSGNTIY	TRBV21-1	TRBJ1-3	.
ASSPLAGYNEQF	TRBV9	TRBJ2-1	TRBD2
SVANYGYT	TRBV29-1	TRBJ1-2	.
ASSVDSTGLGF	TRBV9	TRBJ1-1	.
ASSTLSTTGIRDEQY	TRBV9	TRBJ2-7	.
ASSPGPANSISYEQY	TRBV9	TRBJ2-7	.
ASSITKTQETKPQH	TRBV2	TRBJ1-5	.
ASSLAGIQPQH	TRBV5-6	TRBJ1-5	.
ASSLHEGTGGDTQY	TRBV11-3	TRBJ2-3	TRBD1
ASSVGTGTGNTIY	TRBV18	TRBJ1-3	TRBD1
ASSVNRVQPQH	TRBV7-8	TRBJ1-5	.
ACTRDSSAQPQH	TRBV2	TRBJ1-5	TRBD1
ASTRDRAVNKQY	TRBV6-6	TRBJ2-3	TRBD1
ASSDHPSGSGQF	TRBV9	TRBJ2-1	TRBD2
ASRGQLLGNEKLF	TRBV2	TRBJ1-4	.